This T cell receptor (beta chain) was observed in a study of blood T cell repertoires in COVID-19. In germline, CDR1 is LNHDA, CDR2 SQIVND (reference sequence). CDR3 size: 15 residues. Trimming removed 8 bases from V and 0 bases from J, with 16 bases in between. Produced via immunoSEQ multiplex PCR; TCRdb's table is partial and in-frame only. Here the sample spans roughly 140,000 clones, about 90% being singletons. Sequencing was performed on peripheral blood. The V call is TRBV19, the J call TRBJ1-1; D is possibly TRBD1 (6 bases). The receptor's source is a woman in her sixties with active or convalescent COVID-19. The DNA for the CDR3 is TGTGCCAGTCGAAGTCAGGGGAACATGAACACTGAAGCTTTCTTT. It yields the protein CASRSQGNMNTEAFF.